This TCR beta chain is drawn from a study of metastatic and nonmetastatic thyroid tumors. Study information: Malignant thyroid and benign thyroid patients provided blood and tumor or nodule tissue whose repertoires were compared.

Thyroid surgery had not been preceded by any treatment in any patient. The trim removed 4 bases at V and 2 bases at J, leaving 4 bases unmatched. Germline V lookup: CDR1 SGHRS, CDR2 YFSETQ. The CDR3 loop spans 14 amino acids. This clone was counted at least ten times. Using MiXCR, TCRdb re-called clones from the PCR reads. The table has roughly 53,000 clones, 20% to 25% seen once. The clonotype was recovered from a female donor with papillary thyroid cancer or a benign thyroid nodule (not recorded which). Some clones in this sample may be carry-over from other donors' samples. The chain uses TRBV5-1 and TRBJ2-3; 7 bases fit TRBD1. The sample was blood. CDR3 in DNA: TGCGCCAGCAGCGAGGGACAGACCACAGATACGCAGTATTTT. As protein: CASSEGQTTDTQYF.